The 27 T cell receptor beta chains in this list originate from one sample, sequenced in a study of control samples from healthy donors and cancer patients. TCRdb's table, derived via immunoSEQ multiplex PCR, lists solely in-frame clones and lacks some. This table holds fewer than 150,000 clones, approximately 90% found once. Sequencing used blood. These receptors all come from a man between 18 and 29 years old in good health.

The rearrangement joins TRBV2 to TRBJ2-2; D unclear. CDR3 size: 13 residues. The V and J ends lost 2 bases and 5 bases respectively, with 6 bases between them. From germline, CDR1 is SNHLY and CDR2 FYNNEI. DNA of the CDR3: TGTGCCAGCAGTGAAACCAGTACCGGGGAGCTGTTTTTT. This encodes CASSETSTGELFF.

The genes are TRBV6-6 and TRBJ1-3; no clear D. V gave up 5 bases and J gave up 4 bases, with 6 bases separating them. This CDR3 contains 12 residues. CDR1 is MNHNY and CDR2 is SVGAGI in the germline V gene (reference sequence). This chain's CDR3 is CASSQQGNTIYF. Written as DNA, the CDR3 is TGTGCCAGCAGTCAACAGGGAAACACCATATATTTT.

The rearrangement joins TRBV7-9 to TRBJ1-2, with 7 bases that match TRBD1. The CDR3 has 13 residues. Germline-derived CDR1 and CDR2 are SEHNR and FQNEAQ (reference sequence). V shed 5 bases, J shed 4 bases, and the junction held 4 bases outside the gene matches. CDR3 sequence: CASSEQGTYGYTF. The DNA for the CDR3 is TGTGCCAGCAGCGAACAGGGGACCTATGGCTACACCTTC.

The chain recombines TRBV6-1 with TRBJ2-2; the D is unclear. Germline values: CDR1 MNHNS, CDR2 SASEGT. This CDR3 contains 13 residues. V was cut by 2 bases and J by 5 bases, with 6 bases left in between. CDR3 DNA sequence: TGTGCCAGCAGTGAACCCAATACCGGGGAGCTGTTTTTT. Amino acids: CASSEPNTGELFF.

V gene TRBV5-6 combines with J gene TRBJ1-1; D remains unclear. Germline values: CDR1 SGHDT, CDR2 YYEEEE. The CDR3 runs to 13 residues. V lost 2 bases and J lost 1, with 6 bases in between. This chain's CDR3 is CASSFLPNTEAFF. CDR3 coding DNA: TGTGCCAGCAGCTTTCTACCGAACACTGAAGCTTTCTTT.

V and J are TRBV18 and TRBJ1-5, with D unclear. This CDR3 region has 15 residues. Germline V lookup: CDR1 KGHSH, CDR2 LQKENI. The V gene lost 2 bases and the J gene lost 0 bases, with 8 bases spanning the gap. CDR3 sequence: CASSPNANSNQPQHF. In nucleotides, the CDR3 is TGTGCCAGCTCACCAAATGCTAATAGCAATCAGCCCCAGCATTTT.

J is TRBJ2-3 and V is TRBV5-1, with 7 nucleotides matching TRBD2. The CDR3 is 15 residues long. The germline CDR1 and CDR2 sequences are SGHRS and YFSETQ. J lost 2 bases, V lost 4 bases, and 7 bases had no gene match. The CDR3 protein is CASSPRTSPTDTQYF. DNA for the CDR3: TGCGCCAGCAGCCCGAGGACTAGTCCCACAGATACGCAGTATTTT.

V gene TRBV9 combines with J gene TRBJ2-1; 12 nucleotides agree with TRBD1. Looked up from germline, CDR1 is SGDLS and CDR2 is YYNGEE. With V trimmed by 8 bases and J by 8 bases, 14 bases remained unmatched. CDR3 size: 16 residues. CDR3 DNA: TGTGCCAGTGGCGGAAATCCGGGACAGGGGGCCGATGAGCAGTTCTTC. Protein: CASGGNPGQGADEQFF.

The gene calls are TRBV25-1 and TRBJ1-4, with unresolved D. The CDR3 totals 13 residues. V gave up 0 bases and J gave up 7 bases, with 6 bases separating them. Germline assignment: CDR1 MGHDK and CDR2 SYGVNS. In DNA, the CDR3 is TGTGCCAGCAGTGAATATAACAGTGAAAAACTGTTTTTT. It codes for CASSEYNSEKLFF.

CDR3 amino acids: CASSRDGNSGNTIYF. The CDR3 coding sequence is TGCGCCAGCAGCCGGGACGGCAACTCTGGAAACACCATATATTTT. The rearrangement joins TRBV5-1 to TRBJ1-3, with a possible D match to TRBD1 (5 bases). Germline loops: CDR1 SGHRS, CDR2 YFSETQ. Trimming removed 4 bases from V and 0 bases from J, with 11 bases in between. CDR3 size: 15 residues.

The chain combines TRBV6-5 with TRBJ2-5; 7 positions match TRBD1. Germline trimming cut 5 bases from V and 4 bases from J; bases unmatched to any gene: 10. The germline CDR1 and CDR2 sequences are MNHEY and SVGAGI. The CDR3 covers 15 residues. The CDR3 region has the DNA TGTGCCAGCAGTCCATCGACAGGGACGGTAGAGACCCAGTACTTC. Its protein product is CASSPSTGTVETQYF.

This chain uses TRBV14 with TRBJ2-2; D assignment may be TRBD1 or TRBD2 (5 bases each). Trimming took off 3 bases at V and 6 bases at J, with 8 bases between the two ends. This CDR3 has 13 residues. The germline V gene has CDR1 SGHDN and CDR2 FVKESK. In DNA, the CDR3 is TGTGCCAGCAGCCAGTCGGGGCCCGGGGAGCTGTTTTTT. It is translated as CASSQSGPGELFF.

This chain joins TRBV6-6 and TRBJ1-1; D ambiguous. With 1 base removed from V and 7 bases from J, the gap between germline ends came to 13 bases. This CDR3 is built from 14 residues. Germline values: CDR1 MNHNY, CDR2 SVGAGI (reference sequence). CDR3 bases: TGTGCCAGCAGTTACTTGGCCACCCCCCTTGAAGCTTTCTTT. This encodes CASSYLATPLEAFF.

DNA for the CDR3: TGCGCCAGCAGTCCCGGACGGGACAGTTTCGGTGAAAAACTGTTTTTT. The encoded protein is CASSPGRDSFGEKLFF. This chain uses TRBV5-1 with TRBJ1-4; 7 bases align to TRBD1. Germline V gives CDR1 SGHRS, CDR2 YFSETQ. This CDR3 region has 16 residues. With V trimmed by 5 bases and J by 7 bases, 14 bases remained unmatched.

This clone was seen at least ten times. This sequence joins TRBV10-2 and TRBJ1-1; D is unresolved. Looked up from germline, CDR1 is WSHSY and CDR2 is SAAADI. The germline V and J ends were trimmed by 4 bases and 3 bases, with 6 bases remaining between them. This CDR3 has 12 amino acids. For the CDR3, the DNA is TGCGCCAGCAGTGGTGGACACACTGAAGCTTTCTTT. This gives the protein CASSGGHTEAFF.

V usage is TRBV27 and J usage is TRBJ2-7, with D tentatively TRBD2 (5 bases). The V gene lost 3 bases and the J gene lost 3 bases, with 6 bases spanning the gap. CDR1 and CDR2 from the germline V gene are MNHEY and SMNVEV (reference sequence). This CDR3 comprises 12 residues. CDR3 sequence reads: CASSFRGYEQYF. The CDR3 nucleotides are TGTGCCAGCAGTTTCCGGGGCTACGAGCAGTACTTC.

This chain connects TRBV14 to TRBJ2-7; D uncertain. Trimming left V 1 base short and J 5 bases short, with 12 bases between. From germline, CDR1 is SGHDN and CDR2 FVKESK. The CDR3 runs 14 residues. The CDR3 is CASSQGSGSHEQYF. In DNA, the CDR3 is TGTGCCAGCAGCCAAGGGTCCGGGTCGCACGAGCAGTACTTC.

J is TRBJ1-2 and V is TRBV27; D is perhaps TRBD1 (6 bases). V was shortened by 8 bases and J by 5 bases, with 12 bases between the two germline ends. Germline lookup yields CDR1 MNHEY and CDR2 SMNVEV (reference sequence). The CDR3 is made up of 12 amino acids. CDR3 protein: CASGGSGYGYTF. CDR3 DNA sequence: TGTGCCAGCGGGGGCAGTGGGTATGGCTACACCTTC.

V gene TRBV12-3 or TRBV12-4 combines with J gene TRBJ2-7, with 7 positions matching TRBD1. The CDR3 is 12 amino acids. Unmatched junction bases numbered 2, after V lost 5 bases and J lost 4 bases. The CDR3 nucleotides are TGTGCCAGCAGTGGGACAGCGTACGAGCAGTACTTC. This codes for CASSGTAYEQYF.

V is TRBV6-1 and J is TRBJ1-3; the match to TRBD1 covers 7 bases. Germline trimming cut 0 bases from V and 3 bases from J; bases unmatched to any gene: 11. The CDR3 runs 18 residues. The germline V gene has CDR1 MNHNS and CDR2 SASEGT. The CDR3 region is CASSEALQGSAFGNTIYF. The CDR3 DNA is TGTGCCAGCAGTGAAGCGCTACAGGGGTCAGCCTTTGGAAACACCATATATTTT.

The rearrangement joins TRBV29-1 to TRBJ1-2; the D gene is possibly TRBD1 (5 bases). The germline V gene has CDR1 SQVTM and CDR2 ANQGSEA. Trimming took off 7 bases at V and 5 bases at J, with 14 bases between the two ends. CDR3 length: 12 residues. This chain's CDR3 is CSAWYRGYGYTF. The CDR3 DNA reads as TGCAGCGCCTGGTATCGGGGGTATGGCTACACCTTC. Together with reference TRBV29-1 and TRBJ1-2, the CDR3 gives the full variable domain: SAVISQKPSRDICQRGTSLTIQCQVDSQVTMMFWYRQQPGQSLTLIATANQGSEATYESGFVIDKFPISRPNLTFSTLTVSNMSPEDSSIYLCSAWYRGYGYTFGSGTRLTVV.

This clone was detected once. The chain carries TRBV25-1 and TRBJ2-2; the D is unclear. CDR1 and CDR2 from the germline V gene are MGHDK and SYGVNS. CDR3 length: 14 residues. Trimming stripped 1 base from V and 1 base from J, with 4 bases between. CDR3 protein: CASSEWQNTGELFF. Here the CDR3 DNA reads TGTGCCAGCAGTGAATGGCAGAACACCGGGGAGCTGTTTTTT.

V gene TRBV5-5 combines with J gene TRBJ2-7; D remains ambiguous. The CDR3 is 12 amino acids. Germline V gives CDR1 SGHKS, CDR2 YYEKEE (reference sequence). V was shortened by 0 bases and J by 4 bases, with 5 bases between the two germline ends. CDR3: CASSLDAYEQYF. The CDR3 bases are TGTGCCAGCAGCTTGGACGCTTACGAGCAGTACTTC.

CDR3: CASGSSRRRHGYTF. CDR3 DNA sequence: TGTGCCAGCGGTTCCAGTAGGAGGAGGCATGGCTACACCTTC. This sequence joins TRBV9 and TRBJ1-2, with D hard to call. The CDR3 contains 14 residues. From germline, CDR1 is SGDLS and CDR2 YYNGEE. V lost 7 bases, J lost 6 bases, and 19 bases lay in between.

Regarding this clone: The same CDR3 can be traced to other DNA sequences in this sample. The chain combines TRBV18 with TRBJ1-1; D not certain. The germline CDR1 and CDR2 sequences are KGHSH and LQKENI. V gave up 0 bases and J gave up 0 bases, with 8 bases separating them. This CDR3 has 15 residues. DNA of the CDR3: TGTGCCAGCTCACCACCGCGCAACATGAACACTGAAGCTTTCTTT. As protein: CASSPPRNMNTEAFF.

The chain is built from TRBV27 and TRBJ1-6, with D perhaps TRBD1 (6 bases). Germline assignment: CDR1 MNHEY and CDR2 SMNVEV (reference sequence). The CDR3 spans 15 residues. Trimming stripped 0 bases from V and 8 bases from J, with 11 bases between. The CDR3 coding sequence is TGTGCCAGCAGTTTATCCGGACAGCCTTATTCACCCCTCCACTTT. The encoded protein is CASSLSGQPYSPLHF.

V usage is TRBV6-6 and J usage is TRBJ2-1; the D gene is possibly TRBD2 (5 bases). Germline values: CDR1 MNHNY, CDR2 SVGAGI (reference sequence). The CDR3 has 15 amino acids. Deletions cut 6 bases from V and 0 bases from J, with 12 bases between. The CDR3 sequence: CASSPVGSSYNEQFF. The CDR3 DNA reads TGTGCCAGCAGCCCCGTGGGGAGCTCCTACAATGAGCAGTTCTTC.